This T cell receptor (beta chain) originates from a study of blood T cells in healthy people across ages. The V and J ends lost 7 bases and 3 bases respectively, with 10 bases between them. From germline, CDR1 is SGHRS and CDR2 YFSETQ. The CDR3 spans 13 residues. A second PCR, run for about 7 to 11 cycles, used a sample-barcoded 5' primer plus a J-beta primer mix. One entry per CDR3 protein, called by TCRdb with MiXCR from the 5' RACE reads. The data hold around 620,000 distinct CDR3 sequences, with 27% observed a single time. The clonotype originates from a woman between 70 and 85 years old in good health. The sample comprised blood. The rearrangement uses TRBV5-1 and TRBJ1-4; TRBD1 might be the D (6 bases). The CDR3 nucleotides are TGCGCCAGCGCTCAGGGGTCTAATGAAAAACTGTTTTTT. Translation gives CASAQGSNEKLFF.